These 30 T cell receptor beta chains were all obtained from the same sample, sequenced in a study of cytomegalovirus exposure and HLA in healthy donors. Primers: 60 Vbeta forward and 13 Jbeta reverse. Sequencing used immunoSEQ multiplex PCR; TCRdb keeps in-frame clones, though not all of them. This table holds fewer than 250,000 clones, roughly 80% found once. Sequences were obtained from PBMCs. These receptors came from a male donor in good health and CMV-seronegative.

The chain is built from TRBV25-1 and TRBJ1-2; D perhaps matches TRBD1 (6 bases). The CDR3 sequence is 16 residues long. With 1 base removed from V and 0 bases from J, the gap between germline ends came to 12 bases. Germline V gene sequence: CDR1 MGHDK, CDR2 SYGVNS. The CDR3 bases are TGTGCCAGCAGTGAATCGGGGACAAGCTCTAACTATGGCTACACCTTC. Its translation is CASSESGTSSNYGYTF.

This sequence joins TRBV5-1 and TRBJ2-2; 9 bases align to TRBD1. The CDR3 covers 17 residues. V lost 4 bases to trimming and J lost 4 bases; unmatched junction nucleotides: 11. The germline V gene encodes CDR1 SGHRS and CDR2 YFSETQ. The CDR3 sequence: CASSHLTGGAGTGELFF. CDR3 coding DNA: TGCGCCAGCAGCCATCTAACAGGGGGCGCAGGCACCGGGGAGCTGTTTTTT.

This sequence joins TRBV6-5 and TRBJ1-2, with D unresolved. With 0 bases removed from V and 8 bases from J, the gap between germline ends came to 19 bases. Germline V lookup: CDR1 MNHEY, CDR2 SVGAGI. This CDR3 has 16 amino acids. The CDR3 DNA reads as TGTGCCAGCAGTTACTCGATTCTTTCGTCGGGGAACGGCTACACCTTC. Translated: CASSYSILSSGNGYTF.

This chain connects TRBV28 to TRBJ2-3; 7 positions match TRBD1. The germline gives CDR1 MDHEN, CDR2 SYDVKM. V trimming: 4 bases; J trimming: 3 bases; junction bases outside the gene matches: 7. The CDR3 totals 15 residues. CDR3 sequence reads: CASSSLRQGTDTQYF. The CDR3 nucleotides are TGTGCCAGCAGTTCCCTACGACAGGGAACAGATACGCAGTATTTT.

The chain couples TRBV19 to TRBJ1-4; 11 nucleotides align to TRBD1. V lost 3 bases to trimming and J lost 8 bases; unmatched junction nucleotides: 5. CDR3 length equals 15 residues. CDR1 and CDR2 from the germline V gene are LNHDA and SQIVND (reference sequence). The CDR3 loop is CASSIPGQGEEKLFF. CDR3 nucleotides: TGTGCCAGTAGTATCCCGGGACAGGGGGAGGAAAAACTGTTTTTT.

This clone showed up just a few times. The CDR3 bases are TGTGCCAGCAGCCTCAGGGTTGAAGTCGGGGAGCTGTTTTTT. It specifies CASSLRVEVGELFF. V and J are TRBV13 and TRBJ2-2; TRBD1 is a possible D gene (5 bases). CDR1 is PRHDT and CDR2 is FYEKMQ in the germline V gene (reference sequence). The CDR3 spans 14 residues. Trimming removed 5 bases at V and 7 bases at J, with 14 bases between.

Here the CDR3 DNA reads TGTGCCACCAGCAGGCGGGGGGCCGGGGAGCTGTTTTTT. It is translated as CATSRRGAGELFF. The genes are TRBV15 and TRBJ2-2, with 8 nucleotides matching TRBD2. Looked up from germline, CDR1 is LNHNV and CDR2 is YYDKDF (reference sequence). Trimming cost V 3 bases and J 6 bases; bases outside gene matches: 0. The CDR3 covers 13 residues. The variable domain in full, with the rest retrieved from reference TRBV15 and TRBJ2-2, is DAMVIQNPRYQVTQFGKPVTLSCSQTLNHNVMYWYQQKSSQAPKLLFHYYDKDFNNEADTPDNFQSRRPNTSFCFLDIRSPGLGDTAMYLCATSRRGAGELFFGEGSRLTVL.

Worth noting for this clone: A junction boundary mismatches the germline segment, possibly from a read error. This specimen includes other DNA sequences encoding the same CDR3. The CDR3 here is CASSYGTSKDTQYF. The CDR3 region has the DNA TGTGCCAGCAGTTACGGGACTAGCAAAGATACGCAGTATTTC. V gene TRBV6-5 combines with J gene TRBJ2-3; 9 nucleotides align to TRBD2. The germline CDR1 and CDR2 sequences are MNHEY and SVGAGI. The length of the CDR3 is 14 residues.

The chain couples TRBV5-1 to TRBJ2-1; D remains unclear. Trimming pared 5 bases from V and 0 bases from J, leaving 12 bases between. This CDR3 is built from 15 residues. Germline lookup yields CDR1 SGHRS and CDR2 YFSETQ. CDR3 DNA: TGCGCCAGCAGGCCTAGGATGAGCTCCTACAATGAGCAGTTCTTC. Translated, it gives CASRPRMSSYNEQFF.

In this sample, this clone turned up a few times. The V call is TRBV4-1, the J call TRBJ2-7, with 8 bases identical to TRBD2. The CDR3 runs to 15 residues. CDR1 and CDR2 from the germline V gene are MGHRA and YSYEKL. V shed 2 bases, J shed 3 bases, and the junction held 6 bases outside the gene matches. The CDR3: CASSQKRELGYEQYF. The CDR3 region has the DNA TGCGCCAGCAGCCAAAAGCGGGAGTTAGGCTACGAGCAGTACTTC.

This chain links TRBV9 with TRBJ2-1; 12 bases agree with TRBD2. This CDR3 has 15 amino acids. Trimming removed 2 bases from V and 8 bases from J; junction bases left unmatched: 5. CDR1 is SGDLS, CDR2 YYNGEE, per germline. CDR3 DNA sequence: TGTGCCAGCAGCGTGCTAGCGGGAGGGCGGGATGAGCAGTTCTTC. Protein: CASSVLAGGRDEQFF. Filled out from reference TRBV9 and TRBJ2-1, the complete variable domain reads DSGVTQTPKHLITATGQRVTLRCSPRSGDLSVYWYQQSLDQGLQFLIQYYNGEERAKGNILERFSAQQFPDLHSELNLSSLELGDSALYFCASSVLAGGRDEQFFGPGTRLTVL.

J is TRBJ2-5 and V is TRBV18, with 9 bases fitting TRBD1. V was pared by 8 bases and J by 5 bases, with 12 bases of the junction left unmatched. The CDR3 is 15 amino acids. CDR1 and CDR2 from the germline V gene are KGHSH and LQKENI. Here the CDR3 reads CASREPGTGSETQYF. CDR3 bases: TGTGCCAGCCGGGAACCCGGGACAGGGAGCGAGACCCAGTACTTC.

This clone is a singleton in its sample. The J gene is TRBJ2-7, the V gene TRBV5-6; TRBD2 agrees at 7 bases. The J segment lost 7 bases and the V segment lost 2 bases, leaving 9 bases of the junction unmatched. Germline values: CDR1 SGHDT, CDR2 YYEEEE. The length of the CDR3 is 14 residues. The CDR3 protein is CASSLWGGVWEQYF. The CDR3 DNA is TGTGCCAGCAGCTTATGGGGAGGGGTATGGGAGCAGTACTTC.

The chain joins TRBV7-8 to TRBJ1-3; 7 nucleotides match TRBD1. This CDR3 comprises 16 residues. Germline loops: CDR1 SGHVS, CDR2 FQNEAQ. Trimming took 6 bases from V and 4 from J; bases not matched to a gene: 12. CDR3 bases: TGTGCCAGCAGATTAACCCAAGACAGGGCCGGAAACACCATATATTTT. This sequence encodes CASRLTQDRAGNTIYF. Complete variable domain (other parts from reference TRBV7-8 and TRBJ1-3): GAGVSQSPRYKVAKRGQDVALRCDPISGHVSLFWYQQALGQGPEFLTYFQNEAQLDKSGLPSDRFFAERPEGSVSTLKIQRTQQEDSAVYLCASRLTQDRAGNTIYFGEGSWLTVV.

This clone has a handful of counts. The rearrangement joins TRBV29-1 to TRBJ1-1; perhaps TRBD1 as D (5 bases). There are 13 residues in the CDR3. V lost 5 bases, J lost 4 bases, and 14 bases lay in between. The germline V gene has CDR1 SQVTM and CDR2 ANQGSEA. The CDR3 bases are TGCAGCGTTCGGGCAGGGTTCCCCACTGAAGCTTTCTTT. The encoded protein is CSVRAGFPTEAFF.

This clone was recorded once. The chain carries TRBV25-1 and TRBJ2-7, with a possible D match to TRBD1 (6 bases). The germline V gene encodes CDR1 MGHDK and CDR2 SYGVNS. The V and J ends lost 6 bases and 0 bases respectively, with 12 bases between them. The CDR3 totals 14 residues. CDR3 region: CASRDRSHSYEQYF. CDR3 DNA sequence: TGTGCCAGCAGAGACAGGAGTCACTCCTACGAGCAGTACTTC.

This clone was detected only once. In DNA form, the CDR3 reads TGTGCCAGCCCTCAGTTGGAAGCTTTCTTT. It specifies CASPQLEAFF. The rearrangement uses TRBV27 and TRBJ1-1; D remains unclear. V lost 8 bases, J lost 8 bases, and 9 bases lay in between. CDR3 length: 10 residues. In germline, CDR1 is MNHEY, CDR2 SMNVEV (reference sequence).

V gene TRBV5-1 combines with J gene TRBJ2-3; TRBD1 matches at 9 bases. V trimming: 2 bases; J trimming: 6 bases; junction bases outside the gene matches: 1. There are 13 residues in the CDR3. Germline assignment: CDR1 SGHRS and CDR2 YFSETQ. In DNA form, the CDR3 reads TGCGCCAGCAGCTTTGACAGGGGGGATACGCAGTATTTT. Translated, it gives CASSFDRGDTQYF.

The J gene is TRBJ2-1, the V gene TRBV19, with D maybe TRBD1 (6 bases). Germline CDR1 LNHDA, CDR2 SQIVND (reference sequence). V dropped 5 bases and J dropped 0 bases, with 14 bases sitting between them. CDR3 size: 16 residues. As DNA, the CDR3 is TGTGCCAGTAGTCCGGGACACCTAATCTCCTACAATGAGCAGTTCTTC. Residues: CASSPGHLISYNEQFF. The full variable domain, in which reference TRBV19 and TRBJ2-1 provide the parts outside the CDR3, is DGGITQSPKYLFRKEGQNVTLSCEQNLNHDAMYWYRQDPGQGLRLIYYSQIVNDFQKGDIAEGYSVSREKKESFPLTVTSAQKNPTAFYLCASSPGHLISYNEQFFGPGTRLTVL.

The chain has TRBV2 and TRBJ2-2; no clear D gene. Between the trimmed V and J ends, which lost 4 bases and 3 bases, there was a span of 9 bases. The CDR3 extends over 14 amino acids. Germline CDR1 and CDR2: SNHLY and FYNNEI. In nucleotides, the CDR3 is TGTGCCAGCAGTGCGCAACTGTACACCGGGGAGCTGTTTTTT. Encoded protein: CASSAQLYTGELFF.

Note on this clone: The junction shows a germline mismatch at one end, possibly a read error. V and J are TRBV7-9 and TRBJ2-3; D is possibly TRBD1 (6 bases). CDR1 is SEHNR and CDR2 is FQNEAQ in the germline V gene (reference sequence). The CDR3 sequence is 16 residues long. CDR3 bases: TGTTCCAGCCCCCCTTCAACAGGGAGAGGTACAGATACGCAGTATTTT. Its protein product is CSSPPSTGRGTDTQYF.

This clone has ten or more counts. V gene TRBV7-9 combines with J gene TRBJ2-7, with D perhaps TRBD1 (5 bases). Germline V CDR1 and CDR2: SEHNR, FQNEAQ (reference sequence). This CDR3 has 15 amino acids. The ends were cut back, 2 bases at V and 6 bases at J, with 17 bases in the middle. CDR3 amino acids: CASSLPRVGQSEQYF. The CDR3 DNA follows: TGTGCCAGCAGCTTACCCAGGGTCGGCCAGAGCGAGCAGTACTTC.

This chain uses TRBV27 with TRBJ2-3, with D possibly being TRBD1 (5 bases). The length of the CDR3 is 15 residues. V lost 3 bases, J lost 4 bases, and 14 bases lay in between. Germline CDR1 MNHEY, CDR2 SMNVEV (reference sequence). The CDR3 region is CASSLDRRESDTQYF. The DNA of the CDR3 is TGTGCCAGCAGTTTGGACCGCAGGGAATCAGATACGCAGTATTTT.

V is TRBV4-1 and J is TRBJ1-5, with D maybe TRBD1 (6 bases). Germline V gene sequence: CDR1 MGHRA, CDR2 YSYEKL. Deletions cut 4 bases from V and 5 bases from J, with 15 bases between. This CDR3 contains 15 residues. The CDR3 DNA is TGCGCCAGCAGCCTTACAGGGCTACCAGATCAGCCCCAGCATTTT. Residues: CASSLTGLPDQPQHF.

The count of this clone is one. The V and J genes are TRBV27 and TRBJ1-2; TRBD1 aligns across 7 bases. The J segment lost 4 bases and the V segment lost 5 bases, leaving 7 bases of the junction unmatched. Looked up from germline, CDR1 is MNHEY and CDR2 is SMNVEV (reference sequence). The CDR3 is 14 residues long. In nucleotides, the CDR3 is TGTGCCAGCAGTGCCAATACAGGGGTCTATGGCTACACCTTC. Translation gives CASSANTGVYGYTF.

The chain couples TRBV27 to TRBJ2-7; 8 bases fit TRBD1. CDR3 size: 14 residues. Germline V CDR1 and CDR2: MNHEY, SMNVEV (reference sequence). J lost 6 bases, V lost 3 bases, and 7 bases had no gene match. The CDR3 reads CASSFGQGSREQYF. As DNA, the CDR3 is TGTGCCAGCAGTTTCGGACAGGGAAGTCGCGAGCAGTACTTC.

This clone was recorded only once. The CDR3 sequence is CASSILTGGIYGYTF. The CDR3 DNA follows: TGTGCCAGCAGTATCTTGACAGGGGGAATCTATGGCTACACCTTC. The chain links TRBV28 to TRBJ1-2; 9 bases are a match to TRBD1. Germline V gene lookup returns CDR1 MDHEN and CDR2 SYDVKM. The CDR3 has 15 amino acids. The V gene end was trimmed by 5 bases and the J gene end by 4 bases; junction bases not matched to a gene: 8.

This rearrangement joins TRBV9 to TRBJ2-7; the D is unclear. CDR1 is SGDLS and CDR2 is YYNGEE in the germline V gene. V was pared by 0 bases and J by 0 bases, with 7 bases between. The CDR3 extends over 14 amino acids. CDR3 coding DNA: TGTGCCAGCAGCGTAGGGCAGGCCTCCTACGAGCAGTACTTC. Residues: CASSVGQASYEQYF. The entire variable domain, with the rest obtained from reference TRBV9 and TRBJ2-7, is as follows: DSGVTQTPKHLITATGQRVTLRCSPRSGDLSVYWYQQSLDQGLQFLIQYYNGEERAKGNILERFSAQQFPDLHSELNLSSLELGDSALYFCASSVGQASYEQYFGPGTRLTVT.

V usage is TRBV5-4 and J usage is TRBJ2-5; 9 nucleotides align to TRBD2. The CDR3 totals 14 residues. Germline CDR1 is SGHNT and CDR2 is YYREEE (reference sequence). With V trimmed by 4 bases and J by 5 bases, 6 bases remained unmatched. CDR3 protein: CASSRGLAAETQYF. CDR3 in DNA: TGTGCCAGCAGCCGGGGACTAGCTGCGGAGACCCAGTACTTC. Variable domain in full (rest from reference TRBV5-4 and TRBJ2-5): ETGVTQSPTHLIKTRGQQVTLRCSSQSGHNTVSWYQQALGQGPQFIFQYYREEENGRGNFPPRFSGLQFPNYSSELNVNALELDDSALYLCASSRGLAAETQYFGPGTRLLVL.

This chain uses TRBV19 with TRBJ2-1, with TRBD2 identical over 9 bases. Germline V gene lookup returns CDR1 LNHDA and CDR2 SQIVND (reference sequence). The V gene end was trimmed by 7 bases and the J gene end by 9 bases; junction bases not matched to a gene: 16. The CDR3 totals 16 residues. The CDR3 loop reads CASTPPGASGTGEQFF. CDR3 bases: TGTGCCAGTACCCCACCGGGGGCTAGCGGGACGGGTGAGCAGTTCTTC. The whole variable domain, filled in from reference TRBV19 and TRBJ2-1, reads DGGITQSPKYLFRKEGQNVTLSCEQNLNHDAMYWYRQDPGQGLRLIYYSQIVNDFQKGDIAEGYSVSREKKESFPLTVTSAQKNPTAFYLCASTPPGASGTGEQFFGPGTRLTVL.